These 15 T cell receptor beta chains were all obtained from the same sample, sequenced in a study of technical replicates of blood from a handful of donors. Clones were read by immunoSEQ multiplex PCR, and TCRdb kept only the in-frame ones, dropping some. The table lists tens of thousands of clones, about 91% of them singletons, with 0.3% to 0.45% in the top ten. The sample taken for sequencing was T cells isolated from PBMCs. The source is a human donor in good health. Some clones in this sample may be carry-over from other donors' samples.

V is TRBV27 and J is TRBJ2-7, with D maybe TRBD1 (5 bases). Germline CDR1 MNHEY, CDR2 SMNVEV (reference sequence). Trimming removed 1 base at V and 5 bases at J, with 18 bases between. This CDR3 is built from 16 residues. The CDR3 bases are TGTGCCAGCAGTTTATTACGTATGCAGGGAAGCGACGAGCAGTACTTC. As protein: CASSLLRMQGSDEQYF.

This clone is a singleton in its sample. The chain uses TRBV19 and TRBJ2-7; D is undetermined. Per germline, CDR1 LNHDA and CDR2 SQIVND (reference sequence). CDR3 length: 13 amino acids. Trimming removed 7 bases from V and 6 bases from J, with 16 bases in between. In nucleotides, the CDR3 is TGTGCCAGTACAGTACGCGGATCCGGCGAGCAGTACTTC. It yields the protein CASTVRGSGEQYF.

This clone turned up a few times. This chain connects TRBV5-1 to TRBJ1-1; D remains ambiguous. The CDR3 length is 13 residues. With 0 bases removed from V and 3 bases from J, the gap between germline ends came to 6 bases. CDR1 is SGHRS and CDR2 is YFSETQ in the germline V gene. CDR3 sequence: CASSLARDTEAFF. The DNA for the CDR3 is TGCGCCAGCAGCTTGGCCCGGGACACTGAAGCTTTCTTT.

The chain couples TRBV30 to TRBJ2-5, with D unresolved. Germline V gene lookup returns CDR1 GTSNPN and CDR2 SVGIG (reference sequence). The V and J ends lost 1 base and 5 bases respectively, with 8 bases between them. The CDR3 totals 12 residues. The CDR3 DNA follows: TGTGCCTGGAGTGGAACAATTGAGACCCAGTACTTC. Translated, it gives CAWSGTIETQYF.

This chain uses TRBV5-4 with TRBJ2-3; TRBD2 aligns across 7 bases. CDR3 length: 16 amino acids. The germline gives CDR1 SGHNT, CDR2 YYREEE (reference sequence). Trimming cost V 2 bases and J 3 bases; bases outside gene matches: 9. CDR3 sequence reads: CASSLVGRSFTDTQYF. CDR3 sequence (DNA): TGTGCCAGCAGCTTAGTCGGGAGGAGTTTTACAGATACGCAGTATTTT.

V gene TRBV11-3 combines with J gene TRBJ2-7; 10 bases line up with TRBD2. The CDR3 covers 15 residues. The junction had 6 bases not matched to a gene; V was cut back by 1 base and J by 6 bases. CDR1 is SGHNT and CDR2 is YENEEA in the germline V gene. The CDR3 protein is CASSLVTSGKPEQYF. CDR3 nucleotide sequence: TGTGCCAGCAGCTTAGTTACTAGCGGGAAGCCCGAGCAGTACTTC.

This chain connects TRBV7-3 to TRBJ2-1, with D possibly being TRBD1 (5 bases). This CDR3 has 15 amino acids. Between the trimmed V and J ends, which lost 0 bases and 5 bases, there was a span of 11 bases. Germline assignment: CDR1 SGHTA and CDR2 FQGTGA. CDR3 bases: TGTGCCAGCAGCTTAACAGACGCAGGGAACAATGAGCAGTTCTTC. As protein: CASSLTDAGNNEQFF.

This chain links TRBV19 with TRBJ2-1; 11 bases line up with TRBD2. This CDR3 region has 16 residues. Germline lookup yields CDR1 LNHDA and CDR2 SQIVND (reference sequence). V lost 6 bases and J lost 7; bases outside the gene matches: 11. CDR3 coding DNA: TGTGCCAGTAGACCGAAACTAGCGGGAGCCTTTAATGAGCAGTTCTTC. It specifies CASRPKLAGAFNEQFF.

The J gene is TRBJ2-7, the V gene TRBV15; D is unresolved. The V gene's germline CDR1 is LNHNV and CDR2 YYDKDF (reference sequence). V dropped 3 bases and J dropped 4 bases, with 16 bases sitting between them. This CDR3 region has 15 residues. This chain's CDR3 is CATSSRSRGAYEQYF. DNA of the CDR3: TGTGCCACCAGCAGCCGATCTAGAGGAGCATACGAGCAGTACTTC.

The V gene is TRBV9, the J gene TRBJ2-2; D is undetermined. Deletions cut 4 bases from V and 6 bases from J, with 7 bases between. Germline assignment: CDR1 SGDLS and CDR2 YYNGEE. CDR3 length: 12 residues. The CDR3 nucleotides are TGTGCCAGCAGCCCTCAGTCCGGGGAGCTGTTTTTT. Translating gives CASSPQSGELFF.

This rearrangement joins TRBV5-4 to TRBJ2-2; 9 bases align to TRBD2. V lost 7 bases, J lost 5 bases, and 12 bases stayed unmatched. This CDR3 region has 16 residues. Germline V CDR1 and CDR2: SGHNT, YYREEE (reference sequence). The CDR3 region has the DNA TGTGCCAGCGGACCTATAGCGGGAGTAGGTACCGGGGAGCTGTTTTTT. This sequence encodes CASGPIAGVGTGELFF.

The chain carries TRBV28 and TRBJ2-3; the match to TRBD2 covers 9 bases. In germline, CDR1 is MDHEN, CDR2 SYDVKM. The ends lost 3 bases at V and 1 base at J; junction bases unmatched: 11. CDR3 length equals 18 residues. Here the CDR3 DNA reads TGTGCCAGCAGTTTCCTAATTTTAAGACTAGCGGGCACAGATACGCAGTATTTT. Translated, it gives CASSFLILRLAGTDTQYF.

The CDR3 reads CASSLSSGSTEEQFF. The CDR3 nucleotides read TGTGCCAGCAGTTTATCTAGCGGGAGCACGGAGGAGCAGTTCTTC. The chain combines TRBV28 with TRBJ2-1, with 10 bases aligning to TRBD2. The germline V gene encodes CDR1 MDHEN and CDR2 SYDVKM. After removal of 1 base from V and 10 bases from J, the junction contained 7 bases not matched to a gene. The CDR3 covers 15 residues.

The chain is built from TRBV25-1 and TRBJ1-2; D is ambiguous. The germline CDR1 and CDR2 sequences are MGHDK and SYGVNS. The CDR3 sequence is 12 residues long. Trimming left V 0 bases short and J 4 bases short, with 3 bases between. Here the CDR3 DNA reads TGTGCCAGCAGTGAATACGTCTATGGCTACACCTTC. Amino acids: CASSEYVYGYTF.

The chain is built from TRBV7-2 and TRBJ2-2, with unresolved D. V dropped 1 base and J dropped 2 bases, with 8 bases sitting between them. This CDR3 comprises 15 residues. Germline assignment: CDR1 SGHTA and CDR2 FQGNSA. The CDR3 sequence is CASSLVTVNTGELFF. The CDR3 region has the DNA TGTGCCAGCAGCTTAGTAACTGTTAACACCGGGGAGCTGTTTTTT.